These T cell receptor beta chains were read from a single sample in a study of T cells in Graves' hyperthyroidism and ophthalmopathy. TCRdb reprocessed the multiplex PCR reads with MiXCR, giving one entry per CDR3 protein. The data show fewer than 400,000 distinct CDR3 sequences, 20% to 25% seen once. The material sequenced was blood. These receptors were obtained from a middle-aged man with Graves' hyperthyroidism. The CDR3 runs from the conserved cysteine through the conserved F or W. The D gene is left open where the match is weak. For some rows the clone size is stated as once, few or many, or as a class when expanded; others skip it.

>TRBJ2-3|.|.|TRBV18|12
CASSPGQDTQYF
TGTGCCAGCTCACCGGGACAAGATACGCAGTATTTT
>TRBJ2-2|.|few|TRBV11-3|17
CASSLGGRRSAAGELFF
TGTGCCAGCAGCTTGGGCGGACGTCGGAGTGCGGCCGGGGAGCTGTTTTTT
>TRBJ1-1|.|many|TRBV5-8|14
CASSLGGPNTEAFF
TGTGCCAGCAGCTTGGGGGGGCCGAACACTGAAGCTTTCTTT
>TRBJ2-6|.|.|TRBV6-1|15
CASREDRKKANVLTF
TGTGCCAGTAGGGAGGACAGGAAAAAGGCCAACGTCCTGACTTTC
>TRBJ2-1|.|.|TRBV5-1|13
CASSTGPDNEQFF
TGCGCCAGCAGCACGGGTCCTGACAATGAGCAGTTCTTC
>TRBJ1-5|.|.|TRBV18|13
CASSPWGDQPQHF
TGTGCCAGCTCACCTTGGGGGGATCAGCCCCAGCATTTT
>TRBJ2-3|TRBD2|.|TRBV6-5|16
CASSLAGAVPTDTQYF
TGTGCCAGCAGCTTAGCGGGAGCGGTTCCCACAGATACGCAGTATTTT
>TRBJ2-4|TRBD2|.|TRBV20-1|14
CSASLASGPNIQYF
TGCAGTGCTAGCTTGGCTAGCGGGCCAAACATTCAGTACTTC
>TRBJ2-7|TRBD1|many|TRBV20-1|12
CSAPGQGYEQYF
TGCAGTGCTCCGGGACAGGGCTACGAGCAGTACTTC
>TRBJ1-1|.|few|TRBV3-1|16
CASSQVRRVNPTEAFF
TGTGCCAGCAGCCAAGTCCGCAGGGTGAACCCCACTGAAGCTTTCTTT
>TRBJ2-3|.|many|TRBV11-2|14
CASSLRLHTDTQYF
TGTGCCAGCAGCTTAAGACTCCACACAGATACGCAGTATTTT
>TRBJ2-7|TRBD2|.|TRBV12-3/TRBV12-4|14
CASSFRRSGRARAF
TGTGCCAGCAGTTTTCGGAGGAGCGGGAGGGCCCGGGCCTTC
>TRBJ2-3|TRBD2|many|TRBV7-2|16
CASSYALAGGADTQYF
TGTGCCAGCAGCTACGCATTAGCGGGAGGTGCAGATACGCAGTATTTT
>TRBJ2-3|.|many|TRBV12-3/TRBV12-4|16
CASSSSSQGSTDTQYF
TGTGCCAGCAGTTCCTCTTCACAGGGAAGCACAGATACGCAGTATTTT
>TRBJ2-3|.|many|TRBV18|13
CASSPGNADTQYF
TGTGCCAGCTCACCAGGAAACGCAGATACGCAGTATTTT
>TRBJ1-4|TRBD1|.|TRBV7-2|14
CASSKQGVYEKLFF
TGTGCCAGCAGCAAGCAGGGGGTATATGAAAAACTGTTTTTT
>TRBJ2-1|TRBD2|few|TRBV11-2|15
CASSSGLARYNEQFF
TGTGCCAGCAGCTCGGGACTAGCGAGATACAATGAGCAGTTCTTC
>TRBJ1-1|TRBD1|few|TRBV19|15
CASSLGQELYTEAFF
TGTGCCAGTAGTCTCGGACAGGAGTTGTACACTGAAGCTTTCTTT
>TRBJ1-3|.|.|TRBV3-1|14
CASGTGGAGNTIYF
TGTGCCAGCGGGACGGGGGGCGCTGGAAACACCATATATTTT
>TRBJ1-1|.|.|TRBV28|13
CVSSLPGNTEAFF
TGTGTCAGCAGTTTACCAGGAAACACTGAAGCTTTCTTT
>TRBJ2-5|TRBD1|.|TRBV24-1|15
CATSEQGAVQETQYF
TGTGCCACCAGTGAGCAGGGGGCTGTCCAAGAGACCCAGTACTTC
>TRBJ2-7|.|few|TRBV29-1|12
CSVGSGLDEQYF
TGCAGCGTTGGGTCAGGGCTCGACGAGCAGTACTTC
>TRBJ2-1|TRBD1|many|TRBV28|14
CATQGDTSYNEQFF
TGTGCCACACAGGGGGACACCTCCTACAATGAGCAGTTCTTC
>TRBJ2-1|TRBD2|few|TRBV20-1|14
CSATLAGVENEQFF
TGCAGTGCTACCCTAGCGGGAGTGGAAAATGAGCAGTTCTTC
>TRBJ1-2|.|.|TRBV28|14
CASSLLTESGGYTF
TGTGCCAGCAGTTTGCTGACGGAGTCAGGCGGCTACACCTTC
>TRBJ2-1|TRBD2|.|TRBV29-1|14
CSVVGGLVHSEQFF
TGCAGCGTTGTGGGGGGACTAGTGCACAGTGAGCAGTTCTTC
>TRBJ2-5|TRBD1|many|TRBV6-9|20
CASSDTPIRPSAGGVKTQYF
TGTGCCAGCAGCGACACCCCCATCAGGCCCTCGGCAGGGGGCGTGAAGACCCAGTACTTC
>TRBJ2-3|.|.|TRBV7-9|14
CASSVGLHTDTQYF
TGTGCCAGCAGCGTGGGACTCCACACAGATACGCAGTATTTT
>TRBJ1-2|.|.|TRBV28|14
CAINAPSGNYGYTF
TGTGCCATCAACGCCCCTTCGGGGAACTATGGCTACACCTTC
>TRBJ1-6|TRBD1|.|TRBV12-3/TRBV12-4|14
CASSYAAGGSPLHF
TGTGCCAGCAGTTACGCCGCAGGGGGCTCACCCCTCCACTTT
>TRBJ2-7|TRBD1|few|TRBV11-1|15
CASSLGRTGTYEQYF
TGTGCCAGCAGCTTAGGACGGACAGGGACCTACGAGCAGTACTTC
>TRBJ2-1|TRBD2|many|TRBV20-1|14
CSARRLAGGVEQFF
TGCAGTGCTCGCCGACTAGCGGGAGGAGTTGAGCAGTTCTTC
>TRBJ1-2|.|few|TRBV27|15
CASSSKGQVLVGYTF
TGTGCCAGCAGTTCGAAGGGCCAAGTACTTGTCGGCTACACCTTC
>TRBJ2-1|TRBD2|few|TRBV4-2|17
CASSQGTSGSTYNEQFF
TGTGCCAGCAGCCAGGGGACTAGCGGGAGCACCTACAATGAGCAGTTCTTC
>TRBJ2-1|.|few|TRBV20-1|14
CSADGRGAYNEQFF
TGCAGTGCTGACGGGAGAGGGGCCTACAATGAGCAGTTCTTC
>TRBJ2-7|TRBD1|many|TRBV10-3|14
CAISEGQGTYEQYF
TGTGCCATCAGTGAGGGACAGGGTACCTACGAGCAGTACTTC
>TRBJ2-7|.|.|TRBV2|13
CASLGTSSHEQYF
TGTGCCAGCCTCGGAACGAGCTCCCACGAGCAGTACTTC
>TRBJ2-2|.|.|TRBV3-1|16
CASSQLEGLNTGELFF
TGTGCCAGCAGCCAATTGGAGGGACTTAACACCGGGGAGCTGTTTTTT
>TRBJ2-5|.|many|TRBV5-6|14
CASSLLPGQETQYF
TGTGCCAGCAGCTTGCTACCGGGCCAAGAGACCCAGTACTTC
>TRBJ2-3|TRBD1|.|TRBV3-1|20
CASSQGDPGQGTEDTDTQYF
TGTGCCAGCAGCCAAGGGGATCCGGGACAGGGTACCGAGGACACAGATACGCAGTATTTT
>TRBJ2-7|TRBD2|many|TRBV28|14
CASSLMGGSGEQYF
TGTGCCAGCAGTTTAATGGGCGGGAGTGGGGAGCAGTACTTC
>TRBJ2-1|.|many|TRBV7-6|17
CASSLDVGLGSYNEQFF
TGTGCCAGCAGCTTAGACGTTGGACTCGGCTCCTACAATGAGCAGTTCTTC